This T cell receptor (beta chain) emerged from a study of blood T cell repertoires in COVID-19. At the level of the study: Samples taken during acute and convalescent COVID-19 were collected in the United States, Italy and Spain. From T cells, B-cell-depleted T cells, or PBMCs came the material, which was cDNA or gDNA.

From germline, CDR1 is SGHTA and CDR2 FQGNSA. Losses at the gene ends were 3 bases for V and 2 bases for J; bases not matched to a gene: 5. CDR3 length equals 15 residues. Patients at the Seattle site were enrolled during active infection and followed longitudinally. Per the original methods: Estimation of nucleated cell counts was performed using reference gene primer amplification. The protocol was immunoSEQ multiplex PCR, while the TCRdb copy is restricted to in-frame clones and leaves out a portion. V and J calls and clone size follow that table, whereas D and trimming were derived from the DNA. The repertoire holds some 140,000 clones, with over 75% as singletons. About this clone: Distinct nucleotide sequences in the sample also encode this CDR3.

The J gene is TRBJ2-5, the V gene TRBV7-2; TRBD2 matches 8 bases. Sample: peripheral blood. This sequence was found in a man aged 60 to 69 with COVID-19, enrolled during active disease. The CDR3 DNA follows: TGTGCCAGCAGCTTGGGATTAGCGGGACAAGAGACCCAGTACTTC. It codes for CASSLGLAGQETQYF.